This T cell receptor (beta chain) emerged from a study of shared clonotypes between healthy human individuals. Study overall: Donor ages ranged 18 to 49 years: a couple of women, a few men.

Points from the study as a whole: Among donors, clonotype sharing was expected to be affected by sequencing depth.

As for this clone: The antigen remains undetermined.

The germline V gene has CDR1 MDHEN and CDR2 SYDVKM. With 8 bases removed from V and 0 bases from J, the gap between germline ends came to 13 bases. This CDR3 is built from 14 residues. Profiling relied on immunoSEQ multiplex PCR, and the TCRdb table lists in-frame clones only, not all of them. This repertoire shows about 500,000 clones, roughly three quarters found once; its top ten account for around 13%. Genomic DNA, for the unsorted samples, came from tens of millions of PBMCs. This chain joins TRBV28 and TRBJ2-5; TRBD2 might be the D (6 bases). The sample was PBMCs. The source is a woman aged 40 to 50 in good health. Some clones in this sample may be carry-over from other donors' samples. DNA for the CDR3: TGTGCCAGCCGACTTCCGGGGGACCAAGAGACCCAGTACTTC. Its translation is CASRLPGDQETQYF. The whole variable domain, remainder taken from reference TRBV28 and TRBJ2-5, is DVKVTQSSRYLVKRTGEKVFLECVQDMDHENMFWYRQDPGLGLRLIYFSYDVKMKEKGDIPEGYSVSREKKERFSLILESASTNQTSMYLCASRLPGDQETQYFGPGTRLLVL.